This is a list of T cell receptor beta chains from one sample in a study of T cells in Graves' hyperthyroidism and ophthalmopathy. TCRdb independently ran MiXCR on the multiplex PCR reads; one entry per CDR3 protein. The sample has approximately 210,000 distinct CDR3 sequences; approximately 17% are singletons. What was sequenced was blood. These receptors were obtained from a man between 50 and 59 years old with Graves' hyperthyroidism. Each CDR3 is given with its conserved first and last residue. D genes are given only for firm matches. Expanded clones get a size class; other rows say once, few or many, or leave the size out.

J gene	CDR3 length	V gene	clone size	D gene	CDR3 protein	CDR3 DNA
TRBJ1-1	18	TRBV18	many	-	CASSPGAYTTARGTEAFF	TGTGCCAGCTCACCCGGGGCATATACCACAGCCCGGGGCACTGAAGCTTTCTTT
TRBJ2-1	16	TRBV11-2	-	TRBD2	CASSLRPREGLGEQFF	TGTGCCAGCAGCTTACGTCCGCGGGAGGGCCTTGGTGAGCAGTTCTTC
TRBJ2-1	13	TRBV28	many	TRBD2	CASRGGSNSEQFF	TGTGCCAGCAGGGGAGGGAGCAACTCTGAGCAGTTCTTC
TRBJ2-3	12	TRBV20-1	many	-	CSASKTSDTQYF	TGCAGTGCTTCCAAGACATCGGATACGCAGTATTTT
TRBJ2-3	14	TRBV6-5	few	-	CTSSYGGEIDTQYF	TGTACCAGCAGTTACGGTGGGGAAATAGATACGCAGTATTTT
TRBJ2-3	15	TRBV6-1	many	-	CASSFPGGGTDTQYF	TGTGCCAGCAGTTTTCCGGGTGGAGGCACAGATACGCAGTATTTT
TRBJ1-5	15	TRBV2	many	-	CASNQGLLPGQPQHF	TGTGCCAGCAATCAGGGTCTGCTACCGGGACAGCCCCAGCATTTT
TRBJ1-1	15	TRBV6-1	many	-	CASSYTGLGRTEAFF	TGTGCCAGCAGTTACACAGGCTTAGGGAGGACTGAAGCTTTCTTT
TRBJ2-2	15	TRBV19	-	-	CASSAWTDNTGELFF	TGTGCCAGTAGTGCTTGGACTGATAACACCGGGGAGCTGTTTTTT
TRBJ2-3	16	TRBV27	-	-	CASRPPWGALADAQYF	TGTGCCAGCCGACCTCCTTGGGGAGCCCTTGCTGATGCGCAGTATTTT
TRBJ2-2	14	TRBV27	-	-	CASSTGLLTGELFF	TGTGCCAGCAGTACGGGACTCCTCACCGGGGAGCTGTTTTTT
TRBJ2-5	16	TRBV5-4	few	-	CASSEASGGTGETQYF	TGTGCCAGCAGCGAGGCTAGCGGCGGAACAGGGGAGACCCAGTACTTC
TRBJ2-1	17	TRBV5-1	-	TRBD2	CASSLDRLAGTYNEQFF	TGCGCCAGCAGCTTGGATCGGCTAGCGGGAACCTACAATGAGCAGTTCTTC
TRBJ2-7	14	TRBV18	many	-	CASSPRAPGREQYF	TGTGCCAGCTCACCACGGGCCCCGGGGAGGGAGCAGTACTTC
TRBJ2-4	14	TRBV10-1	few	-	CASSEAGIGNIQYF	TGCGCCAGCAGTGAGGCGGGAATTGGGAACATTCAGTACTTC
TRBJ2-5	13	TRBV29-1	-	TRBD1	CSVEKGGAETQYF	TGCAGCGTTGAAAAAGGGGGCGCGGAGACCCAGTACTTC
TRBJ2-7	15	TRBV20-1	many	TRBD1	CSARDLSGQAYEQYF	TGCAGTGCTAGAGACCTATCGGGACAGGCATACGAGCAGTACTTC
TRBJ1-4	14	TRBV10-3	-	-	CAISDHDGDEKLFF	TGTGCCATCAGTGACCACGATGGGGATGAAAAACTGTTTTTT
TRBJ1-5	15	TRBV28	-	-	CASTHSPEGNQPQHF	TGTGCCAGCACCCATTCACCAGAGGGGAATCAGCCCCAGCATTTT
TRBJ1-5	13	TRBV28	-	-	CASSFGINQPQHF	TGTGCCAGCAGTTTTGGGATTAATCAGCCCCAGCATTTT
TRBJ2-1	19	TRBV28	-	TRBD1	CASSLLGQGAASGDNEQFF	TGTGCCAGCAGTTTATTGGGACAGGGGGCGGCTAGCGGGGACAATGAGCAGTTCTTC
TRBJ2-2	14	TRBV6-5	-	-	CASSSLFRPGELFF	TGTGCCAGCAGTTCCCTCTTTCGACCCGGGGAGCTGTTTTTT
TRBJ2-1	15	TRBV5-1	-	-	CASSLRLASYNEQFF	TGCGCCAGCAGCTTGCGGCTAGCGTCCTACAATGAGCAGTTCTTC
TRBJ2-2	13	TRBV11-2	many	-	CASSLGVHGELFF	TGTGCCAGCAGCTTGGGGGTTCACGGGGAGCTGTTTTTT
TRBJ2-1	17	TRBV28	-	-	CASSLWGSTKGYNEQFF	TGTGCCAGCAGTTTATGGGGGAGCACCAAGGGGTACAATGAGCAGTTCTTC